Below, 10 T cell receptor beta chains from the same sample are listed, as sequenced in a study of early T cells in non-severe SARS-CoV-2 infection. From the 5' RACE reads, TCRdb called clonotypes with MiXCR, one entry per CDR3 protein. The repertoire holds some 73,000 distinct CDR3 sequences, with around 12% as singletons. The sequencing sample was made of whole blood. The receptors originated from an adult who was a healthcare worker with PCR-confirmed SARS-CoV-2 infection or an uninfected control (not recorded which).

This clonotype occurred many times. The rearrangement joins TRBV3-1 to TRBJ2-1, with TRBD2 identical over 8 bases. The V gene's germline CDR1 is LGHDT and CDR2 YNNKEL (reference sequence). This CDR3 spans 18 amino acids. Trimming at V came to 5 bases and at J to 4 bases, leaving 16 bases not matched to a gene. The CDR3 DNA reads TGTGCCAGCAGCGAGCTACTAGCGGAAGGCGGATTTTACAATGAGCAGTTCTTC. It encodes CASSELLAEGGFYNEQFF.

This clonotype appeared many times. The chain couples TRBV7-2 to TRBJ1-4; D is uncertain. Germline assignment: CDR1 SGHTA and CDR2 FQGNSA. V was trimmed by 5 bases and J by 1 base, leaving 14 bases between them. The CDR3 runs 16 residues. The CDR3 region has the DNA TGTGCCAGCAGCCCCCACGCCAGGCAAACTAATGAAAAACTGTTTTTT. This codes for CASSPHARQTNEKLFF.

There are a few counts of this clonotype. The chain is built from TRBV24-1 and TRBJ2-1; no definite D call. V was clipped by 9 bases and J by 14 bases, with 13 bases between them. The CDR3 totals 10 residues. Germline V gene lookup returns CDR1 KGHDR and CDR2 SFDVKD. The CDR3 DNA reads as TGTGCCACCTCCTGCTCCATGGAGTTCTTC. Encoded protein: CATSCSMEFF.

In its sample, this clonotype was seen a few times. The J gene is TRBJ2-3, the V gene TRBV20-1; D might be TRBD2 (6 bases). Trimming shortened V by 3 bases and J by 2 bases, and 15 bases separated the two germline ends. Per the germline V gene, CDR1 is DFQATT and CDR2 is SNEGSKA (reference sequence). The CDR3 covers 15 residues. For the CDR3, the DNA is TGCAGTGCTAGGGACTTTAGCGGCTTCACAGATACGCAGTATTTT. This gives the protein CSARDFSGFTDTQYF.

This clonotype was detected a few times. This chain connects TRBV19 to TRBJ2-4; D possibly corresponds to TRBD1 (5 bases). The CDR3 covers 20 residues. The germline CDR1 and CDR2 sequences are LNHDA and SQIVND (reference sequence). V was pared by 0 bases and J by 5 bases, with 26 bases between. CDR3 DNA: TGTGCCAGTAGTATAGATCCTCCGACTTCTTATTCACCCAGGGAAAACATTCAGTACTTC. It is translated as CASSIDPPTSYSPRENIQYF.

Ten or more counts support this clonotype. CDR3 bases: TGCAGTGCTCACAGGGGGGGTAGCACAGATACGCAGTATTTT. This sequence encodes CSAHRGGSTDTQYF. V gene TRBV20-1 combines with J gene TRBJ2-3; a possible D gene is TRBD1 (8 bases). This CDR3 comprises 14 residues. V was cut by 5 bases and J by 0 bases, with 12 bases left in between. The germline CDR1 and CDR2 sequences are DFQATT and SNEGSKA (reference sequence).

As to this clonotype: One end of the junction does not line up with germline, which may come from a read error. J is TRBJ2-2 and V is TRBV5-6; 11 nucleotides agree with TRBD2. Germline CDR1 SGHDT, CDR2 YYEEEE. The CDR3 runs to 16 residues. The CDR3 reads CVSSLGLAGGIGELFF. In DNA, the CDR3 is TGTGTCAGCAGCTTGGGCCTAGCGGGAGGTATCGGGGAGCTGTTTTTT.

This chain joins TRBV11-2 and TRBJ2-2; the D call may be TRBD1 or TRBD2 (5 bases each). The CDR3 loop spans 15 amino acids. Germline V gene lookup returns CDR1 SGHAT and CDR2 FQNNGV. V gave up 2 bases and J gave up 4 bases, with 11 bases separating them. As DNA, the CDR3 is TGTGCCAGCAGCTTAAGCAGGGAGCCCACCGGGGAGCTGTTTTTT. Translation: CASSLSREPTGELFF.

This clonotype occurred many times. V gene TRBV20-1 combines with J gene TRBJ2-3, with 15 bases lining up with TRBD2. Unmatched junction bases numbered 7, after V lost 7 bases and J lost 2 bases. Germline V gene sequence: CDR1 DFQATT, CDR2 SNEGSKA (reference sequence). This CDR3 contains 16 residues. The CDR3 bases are TGCAGTGTCTCGGGACTAGCGGGAGGACCCACAGATACGCAGTATTTT. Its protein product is CSVSGLAGGPTDTQYF.

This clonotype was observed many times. The CDR3 protein is CSVDPMNWQETQYF. The CDR3 DNA reads TGCAGCGTTGATCCCATGAACTGGCAAGAGACCCAGTACTTC. The V call is TRBV29-1, the J call TRBJ2-5, with D unresolved. Germline V gene data show CDR1 as SQVTM and CDR2 as ANQGSEA. This CDR3 comprises 14 residues. Trimming stripped 3 bases from V and 2 bases from J, with 13 bases between.